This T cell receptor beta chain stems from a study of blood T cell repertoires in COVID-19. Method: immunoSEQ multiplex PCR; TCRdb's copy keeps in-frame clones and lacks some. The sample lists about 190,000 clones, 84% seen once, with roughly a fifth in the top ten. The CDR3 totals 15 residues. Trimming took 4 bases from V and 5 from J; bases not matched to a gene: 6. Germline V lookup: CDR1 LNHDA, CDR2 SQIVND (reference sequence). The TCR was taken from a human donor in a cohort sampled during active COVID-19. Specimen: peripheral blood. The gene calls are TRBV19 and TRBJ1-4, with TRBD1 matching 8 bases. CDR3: CASSTRTGRNEKLFF. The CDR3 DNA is TGTGCCAGTAGTACCCGGACAGGGAGAAATGAAAAACTGTTTTTT.